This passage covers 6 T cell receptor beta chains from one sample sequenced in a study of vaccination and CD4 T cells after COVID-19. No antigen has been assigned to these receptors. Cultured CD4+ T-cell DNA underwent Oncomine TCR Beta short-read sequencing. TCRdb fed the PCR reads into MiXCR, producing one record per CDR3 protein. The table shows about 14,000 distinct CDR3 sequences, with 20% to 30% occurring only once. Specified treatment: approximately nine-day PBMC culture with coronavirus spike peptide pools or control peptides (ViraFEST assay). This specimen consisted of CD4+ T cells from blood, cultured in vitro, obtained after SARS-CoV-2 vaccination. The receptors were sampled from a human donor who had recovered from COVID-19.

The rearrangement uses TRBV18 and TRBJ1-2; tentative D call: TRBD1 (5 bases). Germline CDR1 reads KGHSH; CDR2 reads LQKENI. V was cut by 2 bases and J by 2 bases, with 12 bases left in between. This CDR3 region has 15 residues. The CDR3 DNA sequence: TGTGCCAGCTCACCAAGAGGGGACGTCAACTATGGCTACACCTTC. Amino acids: CASSPRGDVNYGYTF.

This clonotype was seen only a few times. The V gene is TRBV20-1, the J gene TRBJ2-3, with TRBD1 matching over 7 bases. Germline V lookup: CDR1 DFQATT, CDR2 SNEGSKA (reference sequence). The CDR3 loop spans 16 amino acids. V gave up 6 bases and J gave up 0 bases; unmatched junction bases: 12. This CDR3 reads CSALPSGTASTDTQYF. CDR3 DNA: TGCAGTGCCTTGCCGTCCGGGACAGCGAGCACAGATACGCAGTATTTT.

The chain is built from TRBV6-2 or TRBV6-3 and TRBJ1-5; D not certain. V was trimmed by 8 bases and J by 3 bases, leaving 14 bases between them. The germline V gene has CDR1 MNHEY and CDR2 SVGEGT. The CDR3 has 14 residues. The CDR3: CASASVSVNQPQHF. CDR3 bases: TGTGCCAGCGCCTCAGTGTCGGTCAATCAGCCCCAGCATTTT.

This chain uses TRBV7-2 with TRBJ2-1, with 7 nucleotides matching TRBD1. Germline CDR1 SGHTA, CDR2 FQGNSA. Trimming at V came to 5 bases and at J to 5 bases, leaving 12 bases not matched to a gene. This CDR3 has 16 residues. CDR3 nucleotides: TGTGCCAGCAGCCCTCAGGGACAGCTCCCGAACAATGAGCAGTTCTTC. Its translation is CASSPQGQLPNNEQFF.

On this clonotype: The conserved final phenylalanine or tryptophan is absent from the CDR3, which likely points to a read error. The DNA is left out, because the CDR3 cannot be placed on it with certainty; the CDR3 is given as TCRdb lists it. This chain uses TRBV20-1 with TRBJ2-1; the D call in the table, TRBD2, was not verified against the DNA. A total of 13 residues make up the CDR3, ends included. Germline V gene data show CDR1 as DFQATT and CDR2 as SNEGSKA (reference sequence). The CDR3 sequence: CSARTSGRDLRFL.

The DNA for the CDR3 is TGCGCCAGCAGCCAAGATTACAGTAGAAGCAATCAGCCCCAGCATTTT. This encodes CASSQDYSRSNQPQHF. This chain connects TRBV4-3 to TRBJ1-5, with no clear D. V was clipped by 0 bases and J by 1 base, with 10 bases between them. The germline V gene has CDR1 LGHNA and CDR2 YSLEER. This CDR3 region has 16 residues.